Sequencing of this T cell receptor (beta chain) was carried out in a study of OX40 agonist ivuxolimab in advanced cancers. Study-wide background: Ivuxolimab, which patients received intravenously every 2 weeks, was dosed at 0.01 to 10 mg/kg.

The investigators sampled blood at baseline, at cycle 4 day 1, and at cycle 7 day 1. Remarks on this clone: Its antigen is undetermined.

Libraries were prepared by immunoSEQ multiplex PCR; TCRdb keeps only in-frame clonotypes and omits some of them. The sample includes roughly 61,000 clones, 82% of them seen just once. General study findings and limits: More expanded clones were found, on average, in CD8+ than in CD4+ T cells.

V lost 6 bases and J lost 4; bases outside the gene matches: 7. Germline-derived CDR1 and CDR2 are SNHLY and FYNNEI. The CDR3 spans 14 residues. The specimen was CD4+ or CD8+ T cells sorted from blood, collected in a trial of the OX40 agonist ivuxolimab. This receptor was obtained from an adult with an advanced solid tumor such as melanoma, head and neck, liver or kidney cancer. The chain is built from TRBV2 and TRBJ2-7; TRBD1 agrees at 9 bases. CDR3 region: CASSATGGGYEQYF. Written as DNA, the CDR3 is TGTGCCAGCAGCGCCACAGGGGGCGGGTACGAGCAGTACTTC. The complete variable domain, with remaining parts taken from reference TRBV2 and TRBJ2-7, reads EPEVTQTPSHQVTQMGQEVILRCVPISNHLYFYWYRQILGQKVEFLVSFYNNEISEKSEIFDDQFSVERPDGSNFTLKIRSTKLEDSAMYFCASSATGGGYEQYFGPGTRLTVT.